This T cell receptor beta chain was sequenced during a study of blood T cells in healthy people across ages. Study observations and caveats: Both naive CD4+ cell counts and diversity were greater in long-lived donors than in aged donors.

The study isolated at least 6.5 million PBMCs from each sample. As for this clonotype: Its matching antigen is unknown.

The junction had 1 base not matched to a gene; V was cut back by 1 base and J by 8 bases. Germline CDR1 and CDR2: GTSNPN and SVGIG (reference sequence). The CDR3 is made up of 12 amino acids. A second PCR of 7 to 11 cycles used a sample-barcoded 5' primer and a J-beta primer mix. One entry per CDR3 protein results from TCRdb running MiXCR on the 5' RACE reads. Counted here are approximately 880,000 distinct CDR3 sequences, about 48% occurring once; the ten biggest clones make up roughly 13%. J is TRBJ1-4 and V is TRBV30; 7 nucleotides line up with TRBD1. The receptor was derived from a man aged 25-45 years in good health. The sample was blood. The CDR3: CAWSEGQEKLFF. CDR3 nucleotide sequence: TGTGCCTGGAGTGAGGGACAGGAAAAACTGTTTTTT.